This TCR beta chain stems from a study of T cell changes during pregnancy in multiple sclerosis. Using immunoSEQ multiplex PCR, the repertoire was profiled, and TCRdb retains in-frame clones only, with some absent. The sample consists of 15,000 to 20,000 clones, 88% of them appearing once. V lost 1 base and J lost 3; bases outside the gene matches: 2. The CDR3 has 17 residues. Germline-derived CDR1 and CDR2 are LGHNA and YNFKEQ. This clonotype was sampled from a female donor in good health, enrolled as a control in a pregnancy study. The V call is TRBV4-2, the J call TRBJ2-2; 13 positions match TRBD2. Specimen: CD8+ T cells from peripheral blood mononuclear cells, collected after pregnancy. The CDR3 region has the DNA TGTGCCAGCAGCCAAGGACTAGCGGGGGGATACACCGGGGAGCTGTTTTTT. This encodes CASSQGLAGGYTGELFF.